This entry lists 27 T cell receptor beta chains sequenced from one sample in a study of blood T cells in healthy people across ages. For the second PCR, which ran for roughly 7 to 11 cycles, a sample-barcoded 5' primer and a J-beta primer mix were used. TCRdb reanalysed the 5' RACE reads using MiXCR and keeps one entry per CDR3 protein. This table holds 1 million or so distinct CDR3 sequences, roughly a quarter found once. These sequences were also reported in another study, on T cells of mothers and their children.

Sample: blood. The receptor source for this set is a girl aged 2 to 10 in good health.

This chain uses TRBV25-1 with TRBJ1-4; possibly TRBD1 for D (5 bases). This CDR3 is 15 amino acids long. Looked up from germline, CDR1 is MGHDK and CDR2 is SYGVNS. Trimming stripped 0 bases from V and 5 bases from J, with 10 bases between. Written as DNA, the CDR3 is TGTGCCAGCAGTGAATATGACAGACCGAATGAAAAACTGTTTTTT. It encodes CASSEYDRPNEKLFF. The full variable domain, rest sourced from reference TRBV25-1 and TRBJ1-4, is EADIYQTPRYLVIGTGKKITLECSQTMGHDKMYWYQQDPGMELHLIHYSYGVNSTEKGDLSSESTVSRIRTEHFPLTLESARPSHTSQYLCASSEYDRPNEKLFFGSGTQLSVL.

The chain employs TRBV25-1 and TRBJ1-2; TRBD1 aligns across 8 bases. Germline V gene lookup returns CDR1 MGHDK and CDR2 SYGVNS. J was trimmed by 4 bases and V by 2 bases; bases with no gene match: 9. The CDR3 covers 16 residues. CDR3 coding DNA: TGTGCCAGCAGTGAAACTACAGGGGGAAGGAGCTATGGCTACACCTTC. Its translation: CASSETTGGRSYGYTF.

This sequence joins TRBV29-1 and TRBJ2-2, with D unclear. The CDR3 is 13 residues long. From germline, CDR1 is SQVTM and CDR2 ANQGSEA. V lost 1 base and J 6 bases, leaving 9 bases between the germline ends. Here the CDR3 reads CSVEARVPGELFF. CDR3 nucleotide sequence: TGCAGCGTTGAAGCAAGAGTCCCCGGGGAGCTGTTTTTT.

This clonotype was counted only a few times. The chain couples TRBV28 to TRBJ2-7, with TRBD2 as a possible D gene (5 bases). The CDR3 is made up of 17 amino acids. Germline lookup yields CDR1 MDHEN and CDR2 SYDVKM. The ends were cut back, 2 bases at V and 0 bases at J, with 17 bases in the middle. The CDR3 DNA is TGTGCCAGCAGTTTACTACACTCGGGGTACAGCTCCTACGAGCAGTACTTC. The encoded protein is CASSLLHSGYSSYEQYF.

This clonotype appeared a few times. The rearrangement uses TRBV12-3 or TRBV12-4 and TRBJ1-1; weak D call: TRBD1 (5 bases). Trimming removed 3 bases at V and 7 bases at J, with 24 bases between. The CDR3 has 17 residues. In DNA, the CDR3 is TGTGCCAGCAGTTTTTCTCGGGCGCCAGGGACCCAAGTTGAAGCTTTCTTT. This encodes CASSFSRAPGTQVEAFF.

The V and J genes are TRBV7-9 and TRBJ2-5; the D gene could be TRBD1 or TRBD2 (5 bases each). V lost 5 bases and J lost 5, with 15 bases in between. CDR1 and CDR2 (germline): SEHNR, FQNEAQ (reference sequence). The CDR3 is made up of 14 amino acids. The CDR3: CASSQRDAPETQYF. In nucleotides, the CDR3 is TGTGCCAGCAGCCAGAGGGACGCCCCGGAGACCCAGTACTTC.

V gene TRBV19 combines with J gene TRBJ2-7; perhaps TRBD2 as D (5 bases). CDR1 is LNHDA and CDR2 is SQIVND in the germline V gene (reference sequence). Between the trimmed V and J ends, which lost 3 bases and 4 bases, there was a span of 16 bases. The CDR3 runs to 15 residues. The CDR3 coding sequence is TGTGCCAGTAGTATCAGGCTAGCTTCGTGGTACGAGCAGTACTTC. This encodes CASSIRLASWYEQYF.

This chain uses TRBV4-1 with TRBJ2-1, with D perhaps TRBD1 (5 bases). Germline CDR1 is MGHRA and CDR2 is YSYEKL. The ends were cut back, 3 bases at V and 12 bases at J, with 9 bases in the middle. This CDR3 region has 11 residues. The CDR3 DNA sequence: TGCGCCAGCAGCCATGGTAGGGGGCAGTTCTTC. Protein: CASSHGRGQFF.

This clonotype has only a few counts. V is TRBV6-5 and J is TRBJ2-7, with D possibly being TRBD1 (6 bases). CDR3 length: 13 residues. CDR1 is MNHEY, CDR2 SVGAGI, per germline. V lost 10 bases and J 5 bases, leaving 18 bases between the germline ends. The CDR3 sequence is CATSRGRGDEQYF. The DNA for the CDR3 is TGTGCCACCTCTCGGGGCAGGGGTGACGAGCAGTACTTC.

The genes are TRBV10-3 and TRBJ2-7, with no clear D. Between the trimmed V and J ends, which lost 3 bases and 6 bases, there was a span of 9 bases. CDR1 ENHRY and CDR2 SYGVKD come from the germline V gene. The CDR3 spans 12 residues. This CDR3 reads CAISDSETEQYF. The CDR3 coding sequence is TGTGCCATCAGTGATTCGGAAACCGAGCAGTACTTC.

The chain employs TRBV11-1 and TRBJ2-1, with 7 bases lining up with TRBD1. The trim removed 1 base at V and 5 bases at J, leaving 5 bases unmatched. CDR1 is SGHAT and CDR2 is FQDESV in the germline V gene (reference sequence). There are 15 residues in the CDR3. The CDR3 region is CASSLGGTEHNEQFF. CDR3 coding DNA: TGTGCCAGCAGCTTAGGGGGGACAGAACACAATGAGCAGTTCTTC.

V usage is TRBV2 and J usage is TRBJ1-5; unclear D gene. Trimming left V 7 bases short and J 0 bases short, with 7 bases between. The CDR3 is made up of 13 amino acids. CDR1 and CDR2 from the germline V gene are SNHLY and FYNNEI. This chain's CDR3 is CASTVSSNQPQHF. The CDR3 DNA reads as TGTGCCAGCACGGTCAGTAGCAATCAGCCCCAGCATTTT.

The rearrangement joins TRBV4-1 to TRBJ2-5; a weak D match, TRBD1 (8 bases). The CDR3 is 15 residues long. Per germline, CDR1 MGHRA and CDR2 YSYEKL. V was cut by 5 bases and J by 4 bases, with 17 bases left in between. CDR3 coding DNA: TGCGCCAGCAGCTCCTTGACAGGGGAGGGAGAGACCCAGTACTTC. This sequence encodes CASSSLTGEGETQYF.

The J gene is TRBJ1-1, the V gene TRBV19; weak D call: TRBD1 (5 bases). Germline CDR1 reads LNHDA; CDR2 reads SQIVND (reference sequence). The ends were cut back, 3 bases at V and 6 bases at J, with 14 bases in the middle. The CDR3 is 14 amino acids. The CDR3 nucleotides read TGTGCCAGTAGTATTGCGGGGGAAGTATCTGAAGCTTTCTTT. This codes for CASSIAGEVSEAFF.

J is TRBJ2-3 and V is TRBV6-2 or TRBV6-3, with 8 bases aligning to TRBD2. The V gene end was trimmed by 7 bases and the J gene end by 5 bases; junction bases not matched to a gene: 8. This CDR3 region has 14 residues. Germline CDR1 is MNHEY and CDR2 is SVGEGT. The CDR3, as DNA: TGTGCCAGCACCAGAGCGGGGGATGGAGATACGCAGTATTTT. It encodes CASTRAGDGDTQYF.

The V gene is TRBV19, the J gene TRBJ2-7, with 7 positions matching TRBD1. V was pared by 3 bases and J by 4 bases, with 6 bases of the junction left unmatched. The CDR3 is 14 residues long. Germline V gives CDR1 LNHDA, CDR2 SQIVND (reference sequence). CDR3 protein: CASSMKTGWYEQYF. The CDR3 DNA reads TGTGCCAGTAGTATGAAGACAGGGTGGTACGAGCAGTACTTC.

Only a few counts were recorded for this clonotype. The chain uses TRBV20-1 and TRBJ2-5, with D unresolved. CDR3 length equals 14 residues. The germline V and J ends were trimmed by 6 bases and 0 bases, with 14 bases remaining between them. Germline V CDR1 and CDR2: DFQATT, SNEGSKA (reference sequence). In DNA form, the CDR3 reads TGCAGTGCCCCCAACGTTGGATACCAAGAGACCCAGTACTTC. Translating it yields CSAPNVGYQETQYF.

This clonotype is a singleton in its sample. The conserved final phenylalanine or tryptophan is absent from the CDR3, which likely points to a read error. CDR3 in amino acids: CASSVGRREGEQFL. In DNA form, the CDR3 reads TGTGCCAGCAGCGTAGGTCGAAGGGAGGGCGAGCAGTTCCTC. The rearrangement uses TRBV9 and TRBJ2-1; 7 bases map to TRBD2. The CDR3 extends over 14 amino acids. The trim removed 0 bases at V and 10 bases at J, leaving 7 bases unmatched. Germline loops: CDR1 SGDLS, CDR2 YYNGEE.

The chain recombines TRBV15 with TRBJ1-2, with D uncertain. Germline loops: CDR1 LNHNV, CDR2 YYDKDF (reference sequence). V lost 0 bases and J 7 bases, leaving 9 bases between the germline ends. This CDR3 comprises 13 residues. CDR3 sequence reads: CATSRDLDLGYTF. CDR3 in DNA: TGTGCCACCAGCAGAGATTTGGACCTTGGCTACACCTTC. Full variable domain (outside the CDR3, taken from reference TRBV15 and TRBJ1-2): DAMVIQNPRYQVTQFGKPVTLSCSQTLNHNVMYWYQQKSSQAPKLLFHYYDKDFNNEADTPDNFQSRRPNTSFCFLDIRSPGLGDTAMYLCATSRDLDLGYTFGSGTRLTVV.

The J gene is TRBJ2-5, the V gene TRBV20-1; TRBD2 matches at 9 bases. Germline trimming cut 0 bases from V and 5 bases from J; bases unmatched to any gene: 7. The CDR3 consists of 15 residues. The germline V gene has CDR1 DFQATT and CDR2 SNEGSKA (reference sequence). CDR3 sequence (DNA): TGCAGTGCTAGAGAAGTAGCGGGAGTTGGGGAGACCCAGTACTTC. Residues: CSAREVAGVGETQYF.

This clonotype was observed at least ten times. The chain joins TRBV7-2 to TRBJ2-7; D possibly corresponds to TRBD2 (6 bases). V lost 2 bases to trimming and J lost 0 bases, with 11 bases between them. There are 15 residues in the CDR3. Germline V lookup: CDR1 SGHTA, CDR2 FQGNSA. CDR3 loop: CASSLYRTISYEQYF. The CDR3, as DNA: TGTGCCAGCAGCTTATACCGGACTATCTCCTACGAGCAGTACTTC.

The chain employs TRBV9 and TRBJ2-2; D call uncertain. V dropped 0 bases and J dropped 1 base, with 4 bases sitting between them. This CDR3 contains 14 residues. Germline CDR1 is SGDLS and CDR2 is YYNGEE. In DNA, the CDR3 is TGTGCCAGCAGCGTAGAACAGAACACCGGGGAGCTGTTTTTT. This gives the protein CASSVEQNTGELFF.

This clonotype showed up just a few times. This chain joins TRBV7-9 and TRBJ2-4; D unclear. CDR1 and CDR2 from the germline V gene are SEHNR and FQNEAQ (reference sequence). The ends were cut back, 3 bases at V and 2 bases at J, with 11 bases in the middle. This CDR3 has 15 residues. Here the CDR3 DNA reads TGTGCCAGCAGCTTTTGTTGGTTGTCCAAAAACATTCAGTACTTC. This translates into CASSFCWLSKNIQYF.

CDR3 in DNA: TGTGCCAGCAGCTCGCTAGCGGGGGGGCTAATCTCCTACGAGCAGTACTTC. Translating it yields CASSSLAGGLISYEQYF. The rearrangement joins TRBV7-2 to TRBJ2-7, with 12 bases fitting TRBD2. CDR1 and CDR2 (germline): SGHTA, FQGNSA. The CDR3 covers 17 residues. V shed 4 bases, J shed 0 bases, and the junction held 7 bases outside the gene matches.

This clonotype appeared a single time. The chain recombines TRBV7-9 with TRBJ2-5; 7 bases are shared with TRBD1. Matching the DNA end better, TRBJ2-1 makes the J call doubtful. This CDR3 contains 16 residues. Germline-derived CDR1 and CDR2 are SEHNR and FQNEAQ (reference sequence). In DNA form, the CDR3 reads TGTGCCAGCAGCTTCGTATGGACAGGAATATCCAATGAGCAGTTCTTC. This gives the protein CASSFVWTGISNEQFF.

J is TRBJ1-4 and V is TRBV29-1; unclear D gene. Deletions cut 7 bases from V and 2 bases from J, with 11 bases between. CDR3 length: 13 amino acids. The germline V gene has CDR1 SQVTM and CDR2 ANQGSEA. The CDR3 bases are TGCAGCGCACTAGCGGGCACTAATGAAAAACTGTTTTTT. It is translated as CSALAGTNEKLFF.

This clonotype was picked up a small number of times. This chain links TRBV7-2 with TRBJ2-5; D gene uncertain. The better agreement between TRBJ2-7 and the DNA end casts doubt on the J call. This CDR3 is built from 16 residues. Germline CDR1 SGHTA, CDR2 FQGNSA. This chain's CDR3 is CASSPSSGWGSYEQYF. The CDR3 DNA reads TGTGCCAGCAGCCCGTCTTCAGGTTGGGGCTCCTACGAGCAGTACTTC.